Listed below are T cell receptor beta chains from one sample, sequenced in a study of blood T cell repertoires in COVID-19. The method was immunoSEQ multiplex PCR; TCRdb's version includes in-frame clones alone and lacks a portion of them. The table has 300,000 to 400,000 clones, roughly nine tenths seen once. Sample: PBMCs or T cells enriched from blood (not recorded which). The receptors come from a woman aged 25 to 39 who had recovered from COVID-19. CDR3s include the opening cysteine and the closing phenylalanine or tryptophan. The D gene is left open where the match is weak. Clone size appears in some rows only: once, few, many, or a class for an expanded clone.

v_gene	abundance	d_gene	j_gene	CDR3nt	CDR3aa
TRBV19	.	TRBD2	TRBJ2-1	TGTGCCAGTAGGGTCCAGCGGGGGGCTTACAATGAGCAGTTCTTC	CASRVQRGAYNEQFF
TRBV21-1	once	.	TRBJ1-1	TGTGCCAGCAGCTCTCGGACAGATCTTCCACCCGGGGACACTGAAGCTTTCTTT	CASSSRTDLPPGDTEAFF
TRBV28	.	TRBD2	TRBJ2-2	TGTGCCAGCAGCCCGCTAGCGGGGGGGATGAACACCGGGGAGCTGTTTTTT	CASSPLAGGMNTGELFF
TRBV6-5	.	TRBD1	TRBJ2-5	TGTGCCAGCAGTTCGTGGGACAGGCAAGAGACCCAGTACTTC	CASSSWDRQETQYF
TRBV5-4	.	.	TRBJ2-7	TGTGCCAGCAGCTTTCGAGGAGGCCTATCCTACGAGCAGTACTTC	CASSFRGGLSYEQYF
TRBV4-2	.	.	TRBJ2-3	TGTGCCAGCAGCCAAGGGGCGGGGTCACTCAGCACAGATACGCAGTATTTT	CASSQGAGSLSTDTQYF
TRBV5-4	.	TRBD2	TRBJ2-5	TGTGCCAGCAGCTTGGGAAGCGGGGGGGGAAGGGAGACCCAGTACTTC	CASSLGSGGGRETQYF
TRBV7-8	.	.	TRBJ2-6	TGTGCCAGCAGCCTAAGGGGGGGCTCTGGGGCCAACGTCCTGACTTTC	CASSLRGGSGANVLTF
TRBV19	.	.	TRBJ2-6	TGTGCCAGTACCCACAGGCCGGACAGTCTCTCTGGGGCCAACGTCCTGACTTTC	CASTHRPDSLSGANVLTF
TRBV5-4	.	.	TRBJ2-7	TGTGCCAGCAGCCCCCCAGGGTCCACCTACGAGCAGTACTTC	CASSPPGSTYEQYF
TRBV5-4	.	TRBD1	TRBJ1-2	TGTGCCAGCAGCTCTAGACAGGGGGTAAGGAGTGGCTACACCTTC	CASSSRQGVRSGYTF
TRBV5-6	.	TRBD2	TRBJ2-5	TGTGCCAGCAGCAGCAGAGGGGAGGGAGAGACCCAGTACTTC	CASSSRGEGETQYF
TRBV28	many	TRBD2	TRBJ2-3	TGTGCCAGCACTTCCCCCTTCGGACTAGCGGGGGGGGGCACAGATACGCAGTATTTT	CASTSPFGLAGGGTDTQYF
TRBV27	.	TRBD2	TRBJ2-1	TGTGCCAGCAGTTTTTATACCCTACCGGGTAGCGGGGCCTACAATGAGCAGTTCTTC	CASSFYTLPGSGAYNEQFF
TRBV28	.	TRBD1	TRBJ1-2	TGTGCCAGCAGTTTCGGACAGGTTAACTATGGCTACACCTTC	CASSFGQVNYGYTF
TRBV5-4	.	TRBD2	TRBJ2-7	TGTGCCAGCAGCCTACAAATAGCGGGGGGAGCCTACGAGCAGTACTTC	CASSLQIAGGAYEQYF
TRBV18	.	TRBD2	TRBJ2-1	TGTGCCAGCTCACCTCAACTAGCGGGGGGGCAGAATGAGCAGTTCTTC	CASSPQLAGGQNEQFF
TRBV14	.	TRBD1	TRBJ1-3	TGTGCCAGCAGCCAAGTAACAGGGGCAGGAAACACCATATATTTT	CASSQVTGAGNTIYF
TRBV15	.	.	TRBJ1-5	TGTGCCACCAGCAGGGACAGTGCACTTACGGGCAATCAGCCCCAGCATTTT	CATSRDSALTGNQPQHF
TRBV27	.	TRBD1	TRBJ1-2	TGTGCCAGCAGTCCCCTGGGACAGGGTAATGGCTACACCTTC	CASSPLGQGNGYTF
TRBV2	many	TRBD1	TRBJ2-3	TGTGCCAGCAGTGAGGGTAGAGGGGGCGCAACAGATACGCAGTATTTT	CASSEGRGGATDTQYF
TRBV28	.	.	TRBJ1-3	TGTGCCAGTATACAGGGAAACACCATATATTTT	CASIQGNTIYF
TRBV18	.	TRBD1	TRBJ1-5	TGTGCCAGCTCAGGGACAGGGGGCAATCAGCCCCAGCATTTT	CASSGTGGNQPQHF
TRBV6-5	.	TRBD2	TRBJ2-3	TGTGCCAGCAGTTCCACTAGCGGGGGGGCGGATACGCAGTATTTT	CASSSTSGGADTQYF
TRBV7-9	.	TRBD1	TRBJ1-1	TGTGCCAGCACCCCACCGACCCGGGACAGGGTGCCGAACACTGAAGCTTTCTTT	CASTPPTRDRVPNTEAFF
TRBV28	.	TRBD1	TRBJ1-6	TGTGCCAGCAGTTTTTACGGATGGGGGGAGGGACAGGGAGACTATAATTCACCCCTCCACTTT	CASSFYGWGEGQGDYNSPLHF
TRBV9	.	TRBD1	TRBJ1-5	TGTGCCAGCAGCTCGGGACAGGGGGATCAGCCCCAGCATTTT	CASSSGQGDQPQHF
TRBV19	.	TRBD1	TRBJ2-7	TGTGCCAGTAGAGATCCGGGACAGGGAATAGGCGAGCAGTACTTC	CASRDPGQGIGEQYF
TRBV7-9	.	.	TRBJ2-1	TGTGCCAGCAGCTTAGATAGCTACAATGAGCAGTTCTTC	CASSLDSYNEQFF
TRBV7-2	.	.	TRBJ1-1	TGTGCCAGCAGCTTAGAGGGGGTCTCGAACACTGAAGCTTTCTTT	CASSLEGVSNTEAFF
TRBV7-9	.	TRBD1	TRBJ1-2	TGTGCCAGCAGCTTAACCGGGACAGGGAATGGCTACACCTTC	CASSLTGTGNGYTF
TRBV19	.	TRBD2	TRBJ2-2	TGTGCCAGTAGCCGACTAGCGGGTGACACCGGGGAGCTGTTTTTT	CASSRLAGDTGELFF